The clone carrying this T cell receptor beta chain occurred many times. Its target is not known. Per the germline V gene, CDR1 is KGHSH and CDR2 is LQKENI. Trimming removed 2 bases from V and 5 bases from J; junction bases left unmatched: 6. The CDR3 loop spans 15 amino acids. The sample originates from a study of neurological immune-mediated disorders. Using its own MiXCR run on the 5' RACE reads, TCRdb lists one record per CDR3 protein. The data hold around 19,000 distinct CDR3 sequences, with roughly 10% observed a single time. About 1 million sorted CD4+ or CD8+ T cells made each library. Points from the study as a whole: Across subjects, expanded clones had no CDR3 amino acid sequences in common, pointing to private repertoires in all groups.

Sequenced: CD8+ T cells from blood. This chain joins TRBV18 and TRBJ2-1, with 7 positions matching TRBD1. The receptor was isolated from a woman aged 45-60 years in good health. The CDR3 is CASSPTGELNNEQFF. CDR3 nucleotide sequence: TGTGCCAGCTCACCAACAGGGGAACTCAACAATGAGCAGTTCTTC. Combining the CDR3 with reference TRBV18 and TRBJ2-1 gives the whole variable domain NAGVMQNPRHLVRRRGQEARLRCSPMKGHSHVYWYRQLPEEGLKFMVYLQKENIIDESGMPKERFSAEFPKEGPSILRIQQVVRGDSAAYFCASSPTGELNNEQFFGPGTRLTVL.